These T cell receptor beta chains were read from a single sample in a study of OX40 agonist ivuxolimab in advanced cancers. Assay used: immunoSEQ multiplex PCR; TCRdb lists only in-frame clones, some missing. The repertoire holds tens of thousands of clones, about nine tenths seen once, with about 30% in the top ten. The sample here was CD4+ or CD8+ T cells sorted from blood, taken in a trial of the OX40 agonist ivuxolimab. These receptors were obtained from an adult with an advanced solid tumor such as melanoma, head and neck, liver or kidney cancer. The CDR3 runs from the conserved cysteine through the conserved F or W. Fields, in order: D gene, J gene, clone size, V gene, CDR3 protein, CDR3 DNA. A D gene is named only where the DNA matches it firmly. Size is omitted from some rows. Given values are once, few, many or a class for expanded clones.

D: .
J: TRBJ2-7
size: .
V: TRBV27
CDR3: CASSFYRGIKYEQYF
DNA: TGTGCCAGCAGTTTTTACCGGGGTATAAAATACGAGCAGTACTTC

D: .
J: TRBJ2-4
size: .
V: TRBV4-2
CDR3: CASSQDRSGRENIQYF
DNA: TGTGCCAGCAGCCAAGATCGGAGCGGGCGGGAAAACATTCAGTACTTC

D: .
J: TRBJ2-5
size: .
V: TRBV7-7
CDR3: CASSPGPQDPQYF
DNA: TGTGCTAGCAGCCCAGGACCCCAGGACCCACAGTACTTC

D: .
J: TRBJ1-3
size: .
V: TRBV19
CDR3: CASSMAGHSGNTIYF
DNA: TGTGCCAGTAGTATGGCAGGCCACTCTGGAAACACCATATATTTT

D: TRBD2
J: TRBJ2-7
size: .
V: TRBV6-6
CDR3: CASSPSGYYEQYF
DNA: TGTGCCAGCAGTCCTAGCGGATACTACGAGCAGTACTTC

D: TRBD1
J: TRBJ2-7
size: .
V: TRBV29-1
CDR3: CSVVVQGVYEQYF
DNA: TGCAGCGTTGTAGTGCAGGGGGTCTACGAGCAGTACTTC

D: .
J: TRBJ2-7
size: once
V: TRBV5-6
CDR3: CASSFGAGPYEQYF
DNA: TGTGCCAGCAGCTTCGGAGCAGGACCGTACGAGCAGTACTTC

D: TRBD1
J: TRBJ2-7
size: .
V: TRBV5-8
CDR3: CASSSRDRRLYEQYF
DNA: TGTGCCAGCAGCTCCCGGGACAGGAGATTGTACGAGCAGTACTTC

D: TRBD2
J: TRBJ2-3
size: .
V: TRBV19
CDR3: CASSISGRDTDTQYF
DNA: TGTGCCAGTAGTATTAGCGGGAGGGACACAGATACGCAGTATTTT

D: .
J: TRBJ1-2
size: .
V: TRBV5-1
CDR3: CASSFHNLYGYTF
DNA: TGCGCCAGCAGCTTCCACAATCTTTATGGCTACACCTTC

D: .
J: TRBJ2-3
size: .
V: TRBV30
CDR3: CAWSVGRGSTDTQYF
DNA: TGTGCCTGGAGTGTAGGGCGCGGGAGCACAGATACGCAGTATTTT

D: .
J: TRBJ1-5
size: .
V: TRBV5-6
CDR3: CASSPGPNQPQHF
DNA: TGTGCCAGCAGCCCGGGGCCTAATCAGCCCCAGCATTTT

D: .
J: TRBJ1-4
size: .
V: TRBV15
CDR3: CATSSDAGTNEKLFF
DNA: TGTGCCACCAGCAGTGATGCGGGGACTAATGAAAAACTGTTTTTT

D: .
J: TRBJ2-7
size: .
V: TRBV30
CDR3: CAWSGESYEQYF
DNA: TGTGCCTGGAGTGGGGAAAGTTACGAGCAGTACTTC

D: TRBD2
J: TRBJ2-7
size: few
V: TRBV19
CDR3: CASSIDLTSGRREQYF
DNA: TGTGCCAGTAGTATAGATCTTACTAGCGGGAGACGCGAGCAGTACTTC

D: .
J: TRBJ2-1
size: .
V: TRBV19
CDR3: CASSIQGHYNEQFF
DNA: TGTGCCAGTAGTATACAGGGGCACTACAATGAGCAGTTCTTC

D: .
J: TRBJ2-5
size: .
V: TRBV7-8
CDR3: CASSLRGLGQETQYF
DNA: TGTGCCAGCAGCTTACGGGGGCTAGGGCAAGAGACCCAGTACTTC

D: TRBD1
J: TRBJ1-2
size: .
V: TRBV13
CDR3: CASSPRTGLDGYTF
DNA: TGTGCCAGCAGCCCTAGGACAGGGTTGGATGGCTACACCTTC

D: .
J: TRBJ2-7
size: .
V: TRBV5-6
CDR3: CASSLGLYEQYF
DNA: TGTGCCAGCAGCCTAGGACTCTACGAGCAGTACTTC